Shown below are 8 T cell receptor beta chains from a single sample sequenced in a study of regulatory T cells in long-lasting Graves disease. Time point meaning: newly diagnosed GD, antithyroid drugs for less than 3 months. The authors made the TCR library using RNA they extracted from PBMCs. CDR3 regions were amplified by Arm-PCR using iRepertoire HTBI primers to build TCR beta libraries. One entry per CDR3 protein results from TCRdb running MiXCR on the multiplex PCR reads. Among roughly 420,000 distinct CDR3 sequences listed, 15% to 17% were seen once. The sample consisted of peripheral blood mononuclear cells (PBMCs), taken at new diagnosis, from a patient treated with antithyroid drugs. The receptors were sampled from a female donor with Graves disease.

This sequence joins TRBV19 and TRBJ2-3; a possible D gene is TRBD1 (6 bases). The CDR3 sequence is 13 residues long. The germline V and J ends were trimmed by 6 bases and 5 bases, with 12 bases remaining between them. Germline V gene data show CDR1 as LNHDA and CDR2 as SQIVND (reference sequence). CDR3 bases: TGTGCCAGTAGGGACACAGGGATAGATACGCAGTATTTT. Its translation: CASRDTGIDTQYF.

This clonotype appeared a single time. The chain uses TRBV4-1 and TRBJ1-2, with D unresolved. Trimming removed 4 bases from V and 6 bases from J, with 18 bases in between. Looked up from germline, CDR1 is MGHRA and CDR2 is YSYEKL. The CDR3 contains 15 residues. The CDR3 DNA sequence: TGCGCCAGCAGCCCTAGAGACGGTGGGGTGAATGGCTACACCTTC. Protein product: CASSPRDGGVNGYTF.

This clonotype was found many times. The chain combines TRBV20-1 with TRBJ1-5; perhaps TRBD1 as D (6 bases). The germline gives CDR1 DFQATT, CDR2 SNEGSKA (reference sequence). The CDR3 runs to 14 residues. The V and J ends lost 6 bases and 0 bases respectively, with 12 bases between them. The CDR3 coding sequence is TGCAGTGCCACACAGGGCTATAGCAATCAGCCCCAGCATTTT. The encoded protein is CSATQGYSNQPQHF.

This clonotype came up many times. This chain links TRBV12-3 or TRBV12-4 with TRBJ1-4; TRBD1 is a possible D gene (6 bases). V was pared by 4 bases and J by 3 bases, with 9 bases between. The CDR3 runs to 14 residues. The CDR3 loop is CASSSGVANEKLFF. The CDR3 nucleotides read TGTGCCAGCAGTTCAGGGGTCGCTAATGAAAAACTGTTTTTT.

The rearrangement joins TRBV5-6 to TRBJ2-6; 7 positions agree with TRBD1. This CDR3 comprises 15 residues. Per the germline V gene, CDR1 is SGHDT and CDR2 is YYEEEE. With 0 bases clipped from V and 9 bases from J, the junction kept 6 bases outside the gene matches. The CDR3 sequence is CASSLEPTGINVLTF. As DNA, the CDR3 is TGTGCCAGCAGCTTGGAGCCGACAGGGATCAACGTCCTGACTTTC.

This clonotype was observed many times. V is TRBV4-3 and J is TRBJ1-1; 8 nucleotides agree with TRBD1. In germline, CDR1 is LGHNA, CDR2 YSLEER. The CDR3 runs 14 residues. After removal of 3 bases from V and 10 bases from J, the junction contained 10 bases not matched to a gene. The CDR3 region is CASSHQQGVDVAFF. The CDR3 DNA follows: TGCGCCAGCAGCCACCAACAGGGGGTCGATGTAGCTTTCTTT.

The table lists this clonotype with many counts. The chain joins TRBV6-1 to TRBJ2-4, with D perhaps matching TRBD1 (5 bases). Trimming left V 5 bases short and J 0 bases short, with 11 bases between. The germline CDR1 and CDR2 sequences are MNHNS and SASEGT. The CDR3 covers 15 residues. The CDR3 sequence is CASSTIRVAKNIQYF. The CDR3 nucleotides are TGTGCCAGCAGTACCATCAGGGTAGCCAAAAACATTCAGTACTTC.

The V call is TRBV5-1, the J call TRBJ2-1; TRBD2 might be the D (6 bases). Trimming shortened V by 5 bases and J by 7 bases, and 16 bases separated the two germline ends. Germline V gives CDR1 SGHRS, CDR2 YFSETQ. The CDR3 covers 14 residues. CDR3 nucleotide sequence: TGCGCCAGCAGGAGTTCGACTAGGGGAAATGAGCAGTTCTTC. Translating gives CASRSSTRGNEQFF.